Listed here are 16 T cell receptor beta chains from one sample, sequenced in a study of regulatory T cells in long-lasting Graves disease. Library construction for TCR beta used iRepertoire HTBI primers and Arm-PCR of CDR3 regions. TCRdb re-called the multiplex PCR reads with MiXCR, one entry per CDR3 protein. The sample contains 400,000 to 550,000 distinct CDR3 sequences, 16% of which appear only once. Time point meaning: newly diagnosed GD, antithyroid drugs for less than 3 months. Extracted RNA from PBMCs served as the source of the TCR library. This same sample was also taken into another study, of T cells in Graves' hyperthyroidism and ophthalmopathy.

This specimen was peripheral blood mononuclear cells (PBMCs), taken at new diagnosis, from a patient treated with antithyroid drugs. The receptors were gathered from a woman aged 25 to 45 with Graves disease.

This chain joins TRBV10-3 and TRBJ2-7, with 8 bases fitting TRBD1. CDR1 is ENHRY and CDR2 is SYGVKD in the germline V gene. The CDR3 length is 13 residues. V gave up 7 bases and J gave up 2 bases; unmatched junction bases: 4. In nucleotides, the CDR3 is TGTGCCATCAACAGGGGGACGACCTACGAGCAGTACTTC. It specifies CAINRGTTYEQYF.

This clonotype was seen repeatedly, ten times or more. The chain is built from TRBV20-1 and TRBJ1-6, with TRBD1 matching 8 bases. Germline V gene sequence: CDR1 DFQATT, CDR2 SNEGSKA (reference sequence). V dropped 2 bases and J dropped 9; count of bases not matched to a gene: 6. This CDR3 contains 14 residues. Written as DNA, the CDR3 is TGCAGTGCTAGACCGGACAGGGCTACTTCACCCCTCCACTTT. Translated: CSARPDRATSPLHF.

This rearrangement joins TRBV29-1 to TRBJ2-3; D gene ambiguous. The germline CDR1 and CDR2 sequences are SQVTM and ANQGSEA. CDR3 length: 12 residues. With 3 bases removed from V and 7 bases from J, the gap between germline ends came to 11 bases. The CDR3 DNA follows: TGCAGCGTTGACCGTGTGTCGAATACGCAGTATTTT. Translating it yields CSVDRVSNTQYF.

In this sample, this clonotype turned up many times. The CDR3 coding sequence is TGCAGTGCTACGATGGGGGACAGCAATCAGCCCCAGCATTTT. Translating it yields CSATMGDSNQPQHF. The V and J genes are TRBV20-1 and TRBJ1-5; tentatively, D is TRBD1 (5 bases). The V end was cut by 4 bases, the J end by 1 base, with 11 bases between. Germline V lookup: CDR1 DFQATT, CDR2 SNEGSKA (reference sequence). The length of the CDR3 is 14 residues.

To note about this clonotype: Just one base apart from a much larger clone, this may be a read error. The chain uses TRBV3-1 and TRBJ2-2; either TRBD1 or TRBD2 may fit D (5 bases each). This CDR3 has 16 residues. Germline CDR1 LGHDT, CDR2 YNNKEL (reference sequence). In nucleotides, the CDR3 is TGTGCCAGCAGCCAAGATTACGTAGAGATCCCCGGGGACCTGTTTTTT. This translates into CASSQDYVEIPGDLFF. Full variable domain (outside the CDR3, taken from reference TRBV3-1 and TRBJ2-2): DTAVSQTPKYLVTQMGNDKSIKCEQNLGHDTMYWYKQDSKKFLKIMFSYNNKELIINETVPNRFSPKSPDKAHLNLHINSLELGDSAVYFCASSQDYVEIPGDLFFGEGSRLTVL.

The V gene is TRBV7-2, the J gene TRBJ2-1; 7 bases are a match to TRBD1. CDR1 SGHTA and CDR2 FQGNSA come from the germline V gene. V shed 4 bases and J 6 bases; nucleotides not matched to a gene: 6. This CDR3 region has 14 residues. The CDR3 nucleotides read TGTGCCAGCAGCTGGAGACAGGGTCCCAATGAGCAGTTCTTC. Translating it yields CASSWRQGPNEQFF.

The chain recombines TRBV20-1 with TRBJ1-5; D not certain. This CDR3 contains 15 residues. The germline V and J ends were trimmed by 0 bases and 1 base, with 10 bases remaining between them. Germline assignment: CDR1 DFQATT and CDR2 SNEGSKA (reference sequence). CDR3 sequence: CSARDGLFSNQPQHF. The CDR3 nucleotides read TGCAGTGCTAGAGATGGGCTTTTCAGCAATCAGCCCCAGCATTTT.

This chain connects TRBV28 to TRBJ2-1, with TRBD2 matching 9 bases. The CDR3 consists of 14 residues. Germline CDR1 MDHEN, CDR2 SYDVKM. V lost 1 base to trimming and J lost 9 bases; unmatched junction nucleotides: 4. In DNA, the CDR3 is TGTGCCAGCAGTTTATTTGTGACTAGCGGTGAGCAGTTCTTC. This encodes CASSLFVTSGEQFF. Combining the CDR3 with reference TRBV28 and TRBJ2-1 gives the whole variable domain DVKVTQSSRYLVKRTGEKVFLECVQDMDHENMFWYRQDPGLGLRLIYFSYDVKMKEKGDIPEGYSVSREKKERFSLILESASTNQTSMYLCASSLFVTSGEQFFGPGTRLTVL.

This clonotype was observed at least ten times. Written as DNA, the CDR3 is TGTGCCAGCAGCTCGGGACAGGCCTTCTATGGCTACACCTTC. It codes for CASSSGQAFYGYTF. The chain employs TRBV5-8 and TRBJ1-2, with TRBD1 matching over 8 bases. The CDR3 length is 14 residues. The germline V gene encodes CDR1 SGHTS and CDR2 YDEGEE. Germline trimming cut 3 bases from V and 4 bases from J; bases unmatched to any gene: 5.

This clonotype has at least ten counts. This chain connects TRBV30 to TRBJ2-7, with D maybe TRBD2 (7 bases). This CDR3 region has 12 residues. Germline CDR1 and CDR2: GTSNPN and SVGIG (reference sequence). Deletions cut 5 bases from V and 5 bases from J, with 13 bases between. The CDR3 DNA reads as TGTGCCTGGGATGCGGGGGCGAACGAGCAGTACTTC. The encoded protein is CAWDAGANEQYF.

V usage is TRBV6-2 or TRBV6-3 and J usage is TRBJ1-2; 8 nucleotides align to TRBD1. This CDR3 spans 16 amino acids. Germline V gives CDR1 MNHEY, CDR2 SVGEGT. V lost 6 bases, J lost 4 bases, and 13 bases stayed unmatched. The CDR3 DNA is TGTGCCAGCAGGGGGAAGAAGACAGGGGTAGGCTATGGCTACACCTTC. Amino acid sequence: CASRGKKTGVGYGYTF.

This clonotype showed up many times. This rearrangement joins TRBV28 to TRBJ2-1; 10 positions agree with TRBD2. This CDR3 contains 15 residues. Germline CDR1 is MDHEN and CDR2 is SYDVKM. V shed 7 bases, J shed 6 bases, and the junction held 9 bases outside the gene matches. The CDR3 region has the DNA TGTGCCAGCAACCCAAGCGGGAGGGGGGTCAATGAGCAGTTCTTC. Translated, it gives CASNPSGRGVNEQFF.

The rearrangement joins TRBV13 to TRBJ2-3; D possibly corresponds to TRBD2 (6 bases). In germline, CDR1 is PRHDT, CDR2 FYEKMQ (reference sequence). Trimming took 1 base from V and 9 from J, leaving 23 bases between them. CDR3 length equals 17 residues. The DNA of the CDR3 is TGTGCCAGCAGCTTAGAAGGCGGGATGGGGATATTTGGGACGCAGTATTTT. As protein: CASSLEGGMGIFGTQYF.

This clonotype has a handful of counts. The chain recombines TRBV5-5 with TRBJ1-1; D is unresolved. Germline CDR1 is SGHKS and CDR2 is YYEKEE (reference sequence). Trimming took off 3 bases at V and 5 bases at J, with 17 bases between the two ends. CDR3 length: 15 amino acids. CDR3: CASSSIPSIQTEAFF. CDR3 bases: TGTGCCAGCAGCTCCATTCCTTCGATCCAAACTGAAGCTTTCTTT.

The chain couples TRBV6-2 or TRBV6-3 to TRBJ1-5, with D unresolved. Trimming left V 0 bases short and J 5 bases short, with 8 bases between. The CDR3 runs to 14 residues. Germline values: CDR1 MNHEY, CDR2 SVGEGT. CDR3 sequence: CASSYSIGDQPQHF. CDR3 DNA sequence: TGTGCCAGCAGTTACTCTATTGGGGATCAGCCCCAGCATTTT.

V is TRBV6-1 and J is TRBJ2-1, with D perhaps matching TRBD2 (6 bases). This CDR3 region has 12 residues. V dropped 6 bases and J dropped 6 bases, with 9 bases sitting between them. The germline CDR1 and CDR2 sequences are MNHNS and SASEGT. For the CDR3, the DNA is TGTGCCAGCAGCGGGACTTTCAATGAGCAGTTCTTC. Encoded protein: CASSGTFNEQFF.